Included here is one TCR beta chain sequence, with context. The antigen it recognizes is unknown. Per-base quality was not reported, and no clone a single base away is much larger than it. The sample comes from a study of beta chain features in type 1 diabetes (dated by TCRdb to between 2018 and 2020). Concerning the study at large: Patients and healthy donors did not differ in mean age, gender distribution, total cell number or subset yield. A total of roughly 98,000,000 sorted cells were examined across all samples, and RNA yield correlated strongly with the number of cells per subset. The study compared the TCRB repertoires of sorted circulating CD4+ T cell subsets in recently diagnosed type 1 diabetes patients with those in matched healthy donors. Naive and central memory subsets were obtained from all 30 or so donors, but regulatory and stem cell-like memory subsets were isolated from only 8 patients and about 8 healthy donors. What the authors observed across the whole study: Because cDNA rather than genomic DNA was sequenced, highly expressing activated cells could have been over-represented, although no difference in activation and CD3 levels was found between groups. HLA sub-analyses involved small numbers of individuals, so any influence of HLA type on TCRB rearrangement remained unresolved. Naive, central memory and regulatory TCRB repertoires appeared to be more alike among patients than among healthy donors. A moderate but significant shortening of TCRB CDR3 length was observed in type 1 diabetes patients in all four CD4+ subsets. At VDJ recombination sites, type 1 diabetes patients had fewer insertions and more deleted nucleotides, which implies abnormalities in thymic rearrangement. PCR might favor shorter templates, but patient and control samples were amplified and corrected together, so any skew would affect both groups equally.

The entire amount of isolated RNA was reverse transcribed using the High Capacity cDNA Reverse Transcription Kit, so the sequenced TCRB transcripts were expressed ones. Naive, central memory and regulatory T cell samples underwent deep immunoSEQ sequencing, averaging around 3.6 million total reads per sample. Sorted cells were lysed in RLT buffer and RNA was extracted with DNase-treated RNeasy Micro or Mini kits, depending on cell number. To prevent cross-contamination, every cell subset was processed on its own, while patient and healthy donor samples were processed together. Using the immunoSEQ multiplex PCR, TCRB sequences were amplified from cDNA into 87-bp fragments spanning the CDR3 region. Amplicons were sequenced on the Illumina HiSeq platform. The paper's data handling went like this. Synthetic template baselines were used to correct PCR bias computationally, reads within Hamming distance 2 were collapsed, and singletons that could not be merged were discarded. By aligning reads against IMGT, V, D and J genes, CDR3 length, and insertions or deletions at six rearrangement sites were assigned. Within each subset, clonotype counts were normalized to sorted cell number, after which true diversity and Gini coefficients were computed with the tcR R package. The overlap coefficient, calculated on TCRB nucleotide sequences, was used to quantify repertoire sharing. Out-of-frame TCRB sequences from naive cells were analyzed as a proxy for the pre-selection repertoire. The immuneACCESS repertoire file appears here via TCRdb, limited to in-frame rearrangements. These files lack a portion of the clones; in checked studies, under half of the deficit traces to unresolved V genes, and the cause of the others is not known. V and J calls and clone size are those listed in that table; D and trimming were worked out from the DNA. For this sample the table gives more than 550,000 clones, of which about an eighth were detected only once. 0.04% of the sample lies in the top ten.

From each donor, a single peripheral blood sample of about 120 mL on average was drawn into heparinised tubes. Using a panel that included CD45RO, CCR7, CD25, CD127, CD95 and CD27, naive, central memory, regulatory and stem cell-like memory CD4+ T cells were sorted on a BD FACSAria II. Purity was above 95% for every sorted population. Right away, PBMCs were isolated by Lymphoprep density gradient centrifugation and were stained directly, with no culture step. To minimize batch effects, samples were stained and sorted in pairs, one healthy donor with one patient per experiment. As encoded in the germline V gene, CDR1 is SGHAT while CDR2 is FQNNGV. V lost 7 bases and J lost 5 bases; the stretch between them is 18 bases long. The CDR3 covers 14 residues, taking in both the cysteine and the phenylalanine. The kept DNA is CDR3 alone, 42 bases in frame from the first base.

Recombination joined TRBV11-2 with TRBJ2-7; the best D guess is TRBD2, with 6 bases matching. This TCR came from a young man with type 1 diabetes. Material: naive CD4+ T cells from blood. Reading the label with the study, this specimen's cell subset or site is: true naive CD4+ T cells. The bases are TGTGCCAGCAACCGGAGGGCCTTCTCGGACGAGCAGTACTTC. Translated, this gives CASNRRAFSDEQYF.